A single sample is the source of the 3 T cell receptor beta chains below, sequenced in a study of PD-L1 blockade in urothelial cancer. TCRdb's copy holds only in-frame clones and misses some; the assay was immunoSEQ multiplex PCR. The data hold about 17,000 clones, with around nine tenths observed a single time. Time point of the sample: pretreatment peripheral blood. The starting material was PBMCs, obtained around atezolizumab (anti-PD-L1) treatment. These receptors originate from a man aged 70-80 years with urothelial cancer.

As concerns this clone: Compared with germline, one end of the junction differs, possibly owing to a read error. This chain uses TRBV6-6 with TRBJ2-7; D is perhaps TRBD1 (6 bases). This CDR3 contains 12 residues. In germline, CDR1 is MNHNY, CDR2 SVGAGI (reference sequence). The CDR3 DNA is TGTGCCAGCAGTTATCGGGCTACAGGGTGGGTCTTC. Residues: CASSYRATGWVF.

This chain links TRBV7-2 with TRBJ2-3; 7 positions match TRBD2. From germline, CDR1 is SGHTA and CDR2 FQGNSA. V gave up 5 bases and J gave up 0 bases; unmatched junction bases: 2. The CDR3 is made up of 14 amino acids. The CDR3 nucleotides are TGTGCCAGCAGCCAACTAGCGAGCACAGATACGCAGTATTTT. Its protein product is CASSQLASTDTQYF. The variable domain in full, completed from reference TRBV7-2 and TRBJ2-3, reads GAGVSQSPSNKVTEKGKDVELRCDPISGHTALYWYRQSLGQGLEFLIYFQGNSAPDKSGLPSDRFSAERTGGSVSTLTIQRTQQEDSAVYLCASSQLASTDTQYFGPGTRLTVL.

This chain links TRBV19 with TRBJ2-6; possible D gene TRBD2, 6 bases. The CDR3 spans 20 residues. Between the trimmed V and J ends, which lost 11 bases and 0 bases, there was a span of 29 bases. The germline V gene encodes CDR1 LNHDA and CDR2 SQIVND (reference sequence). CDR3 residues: CAAGRGGGRAFLSGANVLTF. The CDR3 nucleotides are TGTGCCGCAGGGCGGGGCGGAGGCAGGGCGTTCCTCTCTGGGGCCAACGTCCTGACTTTC.